This T cell receptor (beta chain) was documented in a study of shared clonotypes between healthy human individuals. Study information: Each donor's CD8 memory used one plate, CD8 naive two, each CD4 subset three.

Original handling: Owing to the provision of junction-only sequences devoid of quality scores by immunoSEQ, filtering differed. Method: immunoSEQ multiplex PCR; TCRdb's copy keeps in-frame clones and lacks some. V and J calls plus clone size are reproduced from that table; the DNA served to infer D and trimming. Found here are 1,500,000 or so clones, around 98.5% of them singletons; the top ten hold about 0.35%. The CDR3 sequence is 15 residues long. The V and J ends lost 0 bases and 1 base respectively, with 9 bases between them. Germline V CDR1 and CDR2: SGHRS, YFSETQ. Caucasian adults residing in Nashville, Tennessee made up all the donors.

The TCR was taken from a man aged 30 to 39 in good health. What was sequenced was naive CD4+ T cells sorted from blood. Described subset: CD45RA+ positively selected. The V call is TRBV5-1, the J call TRBJ2-3; D perhaps matches TRBD2 (6 bases). The CDR3: CASSLDPSGTDTQYF. The CDR3 DNA follows: TGCGCCAGCAGCTTGGATCCTAGCGGCACAGATACGCAGTATTTT.